This TCR beta chain emerged from a study of blood T cells in healthy people across ages. The CDR3 loop spans 14 amino acids. The V segment lost 8 bases and the J segment 8 bases; nucleotides outside the gene matches: 12. The germline CDR1 and CDR2 sequences are SEHNR and FQNEAQ (reference sequence). Primers used in a second PCR of roughly 6 to 12 cycles were a sample-barcoded 5' primer and a J-beta primer mix. Using its own MiXCR run on the 5' RACE reads, TCRdb lists one record per CDR3 protein. This table has about 1.6 million distinct CDR3 sequences, roughly 32% appearing once. The sequenced material came from blood. The chain uses TRBV7-9 and TRBJ1-2; 9 bases map to TRBD1. The origin of this receptor is a woman aged 25 to 45 in good health. DNA of the CDR3: TGTGCCAGCGGCATACTCGGGACAGGGAACGGCTACACCTTC. It is translated as CASGILGTGNGYTF.